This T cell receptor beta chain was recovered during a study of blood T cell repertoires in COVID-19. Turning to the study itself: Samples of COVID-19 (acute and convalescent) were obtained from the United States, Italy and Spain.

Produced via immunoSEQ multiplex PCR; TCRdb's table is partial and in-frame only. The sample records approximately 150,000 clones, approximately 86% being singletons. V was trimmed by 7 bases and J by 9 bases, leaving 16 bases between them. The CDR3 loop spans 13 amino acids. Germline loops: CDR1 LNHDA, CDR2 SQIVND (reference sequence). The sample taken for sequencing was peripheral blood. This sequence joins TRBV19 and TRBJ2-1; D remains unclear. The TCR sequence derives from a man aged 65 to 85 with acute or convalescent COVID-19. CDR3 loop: CASTTGGLREQFF. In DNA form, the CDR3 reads TGTGCCAGTACCACGGGTGGTTTACGTGAGCAGTTCTTC. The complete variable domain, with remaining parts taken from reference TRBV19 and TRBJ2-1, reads DGGITQSPKYLFRKEGQNVTLSCEQNLNHDAMYWYRQDPGQGLRLIYYSQIVNDFQKGDIAEGYSVSREKKESFPLTVTSAQKNPTAFYLCASTTGGLREQFFGPGTRLTVL.